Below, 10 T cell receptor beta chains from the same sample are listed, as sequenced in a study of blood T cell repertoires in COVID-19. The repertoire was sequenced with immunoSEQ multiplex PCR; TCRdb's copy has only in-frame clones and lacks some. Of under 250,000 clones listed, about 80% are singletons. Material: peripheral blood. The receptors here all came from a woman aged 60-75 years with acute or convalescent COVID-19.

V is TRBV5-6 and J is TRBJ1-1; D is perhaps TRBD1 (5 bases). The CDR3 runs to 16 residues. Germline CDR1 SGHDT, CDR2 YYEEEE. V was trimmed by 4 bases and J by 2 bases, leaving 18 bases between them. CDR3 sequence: CASSANLRQLNTEAFF. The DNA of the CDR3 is TGTGCCAGCAGCGCCAATCTCAGACAGTTAAACACTGAAGCTTTCTTT.

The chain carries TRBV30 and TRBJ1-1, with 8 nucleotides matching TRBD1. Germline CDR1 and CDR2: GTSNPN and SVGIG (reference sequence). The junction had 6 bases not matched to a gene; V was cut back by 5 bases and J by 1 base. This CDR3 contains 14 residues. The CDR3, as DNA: TGTGCCTGGGGGATCGGACAGGGGAACACTGAAGCTTTCTTT. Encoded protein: CAWGIGQGNTEAFF.

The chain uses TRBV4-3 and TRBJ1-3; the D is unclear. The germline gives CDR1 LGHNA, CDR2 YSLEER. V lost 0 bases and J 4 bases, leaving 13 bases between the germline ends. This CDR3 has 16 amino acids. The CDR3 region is CASSQDLGRLGNTIYF. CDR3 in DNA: TGCGCCAGCAGCCAAGATTTGGGCAGGCTGGGAAACACCATATATTTT.

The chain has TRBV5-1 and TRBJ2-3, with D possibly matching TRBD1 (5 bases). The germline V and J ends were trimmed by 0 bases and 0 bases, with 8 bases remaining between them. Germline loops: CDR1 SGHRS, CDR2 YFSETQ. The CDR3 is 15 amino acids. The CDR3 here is CASSLATASTDTQYF. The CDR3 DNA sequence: TGCGCCAGCAGCTTGGCGACAGCCAGCACAGATACGCAGTATTTT. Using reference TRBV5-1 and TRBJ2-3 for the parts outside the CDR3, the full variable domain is KAGVTQTPRYLIKTRGQQVTLSCSPISGHRSVSWYQQTPGQGLQFLFEYFSETQRNKGNFPGRFSGRQFSNSRSEMNVSTLELGDSALYLCASSLATASTDTQYFGPGTRLTVL.

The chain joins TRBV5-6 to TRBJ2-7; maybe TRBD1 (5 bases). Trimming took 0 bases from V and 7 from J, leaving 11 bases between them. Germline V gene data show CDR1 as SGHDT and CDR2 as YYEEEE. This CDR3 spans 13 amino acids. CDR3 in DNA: TGTGCCAGCAGCTTGGTTACAGGAAGAGAGCAGTACTTC. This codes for CASSLVTGREQYF.

The CDR3 loop reads CASSKGLAGYTGELFF. The CDR3 DNA is TGTGCCAGCAGTAAAGGACTAGCGGGGTACACCGGGGAGCTGTTTTTT. This chain uses TRBV6-1 with TRBJ2-2; 12 bases match TRBD2. V lost 5 bases, J lost 3 bases, and 4 bases stayed unmatched. CDR1 and CDR2 from the germline V gene are MNHNS and SASEGT. The CDR3 is 16 residues long.

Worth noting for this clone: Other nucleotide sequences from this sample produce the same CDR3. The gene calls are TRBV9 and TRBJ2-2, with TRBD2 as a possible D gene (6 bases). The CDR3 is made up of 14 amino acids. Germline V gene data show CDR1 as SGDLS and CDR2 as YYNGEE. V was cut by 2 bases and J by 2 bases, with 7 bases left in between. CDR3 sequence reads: CASSVSGNTGELFF. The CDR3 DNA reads TGTGCCAGCAGCGTTAGCGGAAACACCGGGGAGCTGTTTTTT.

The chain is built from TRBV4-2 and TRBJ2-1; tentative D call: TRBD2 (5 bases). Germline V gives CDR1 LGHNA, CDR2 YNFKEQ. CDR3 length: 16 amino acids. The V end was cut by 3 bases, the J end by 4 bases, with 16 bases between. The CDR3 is CASSHSTGSQYNEQFF. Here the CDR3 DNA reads TGTGCCAGCAGCCACTCAACGGGGAGTCAGTACAATGAGCAGTTCTTC.

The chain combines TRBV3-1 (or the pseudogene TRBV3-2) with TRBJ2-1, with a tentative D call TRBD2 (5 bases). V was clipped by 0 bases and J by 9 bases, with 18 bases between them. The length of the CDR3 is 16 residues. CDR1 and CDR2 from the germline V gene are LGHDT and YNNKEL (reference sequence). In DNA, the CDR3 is TGTGCCAGCAGCCAAGACGGGATCACTCTTCTCGGTGAGCAGTTCTTC. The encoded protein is CASSQDGITLLGEQFF.

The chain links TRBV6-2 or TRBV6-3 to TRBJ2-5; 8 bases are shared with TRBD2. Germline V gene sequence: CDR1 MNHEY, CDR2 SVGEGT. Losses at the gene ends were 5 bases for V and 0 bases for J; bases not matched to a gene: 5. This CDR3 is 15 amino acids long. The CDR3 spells CASSVSGGYQETQYF. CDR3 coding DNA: TGTGCCAGCAGTGTAAGCGGGGGCTACCAAGAGACCCAGTACTTC.